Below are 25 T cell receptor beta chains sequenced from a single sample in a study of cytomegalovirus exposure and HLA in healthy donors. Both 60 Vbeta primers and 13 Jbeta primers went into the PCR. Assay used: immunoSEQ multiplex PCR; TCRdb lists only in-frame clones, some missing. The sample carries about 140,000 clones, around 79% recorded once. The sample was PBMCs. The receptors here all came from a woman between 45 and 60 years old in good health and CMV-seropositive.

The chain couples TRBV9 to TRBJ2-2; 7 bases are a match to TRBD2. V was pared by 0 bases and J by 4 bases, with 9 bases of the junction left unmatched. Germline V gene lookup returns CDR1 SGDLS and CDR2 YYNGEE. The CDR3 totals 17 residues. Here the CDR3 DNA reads TGTGCCAGCAGCGTAGGAGCGGGGCAGGACGTCACCGGGGAGCTGTTTTTT. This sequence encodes CASSVGAGQDVTGELFF. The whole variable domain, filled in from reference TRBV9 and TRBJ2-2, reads DSGVTQTPKHLITATGQRVTLRCSPRSGDLSVYWYQQSLDQGLQFLIQYYNGEERAKGNILERFSAQQFPDLHSELNLSSLELGDSALYFCASSVGAGQDVTGELFFGEGSRLTVL.

CDR3 DNA: TGTGCCAGCAGCCTCACTAGCGGGGGGGCCCATGAGCAGTTCTTC. Translating it yields CASSLTSGGAHEQFF. V gene TRBV6-5 combines with J gene TRBJ2-1; 13 bases are shared with TRBD2. V lost 6 bases and J lost 8; bases outside the gene matches: 7. The germline V gene encodes CDR1 MNHEY and CDR2 SVGAGI. CDR3 length: 15 amino acids.

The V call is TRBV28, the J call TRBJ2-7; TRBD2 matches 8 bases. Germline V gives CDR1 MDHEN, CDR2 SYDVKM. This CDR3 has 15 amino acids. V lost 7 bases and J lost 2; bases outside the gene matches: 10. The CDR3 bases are TGTGCCAGCATCGTCGCGGGGGGCCGTCCCTACGAGCAGTACTTC. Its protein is CASIVAGGRPYEQYF. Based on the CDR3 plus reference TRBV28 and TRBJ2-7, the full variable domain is DVKVTQSSRYLVKRTGEKVFLECVQDMDHENMFWYRQDPGLGLRLIYFSYDVKMKEKGDIPEGYSVSREKKERFSLILESASTNQTSMYLCASIVAGGRPYEQYFGPGTRLTVT.

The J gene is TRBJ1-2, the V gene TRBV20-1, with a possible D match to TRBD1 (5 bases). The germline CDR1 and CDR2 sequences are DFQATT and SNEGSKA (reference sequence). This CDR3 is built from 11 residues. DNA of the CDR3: TGCAGGGCGGGACTTGGCTATGGCTACACCTTC. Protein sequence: CRAGLGYGYTF.

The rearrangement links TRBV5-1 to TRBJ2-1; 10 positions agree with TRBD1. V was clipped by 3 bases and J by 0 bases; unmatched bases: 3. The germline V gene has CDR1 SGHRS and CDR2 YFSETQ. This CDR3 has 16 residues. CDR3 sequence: CASSSRTGGSYNEQFF. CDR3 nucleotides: TGCGCCAGCAGCTCCCGGACAGGGGGCTCCTACAATGAGCAGTTCTTC.

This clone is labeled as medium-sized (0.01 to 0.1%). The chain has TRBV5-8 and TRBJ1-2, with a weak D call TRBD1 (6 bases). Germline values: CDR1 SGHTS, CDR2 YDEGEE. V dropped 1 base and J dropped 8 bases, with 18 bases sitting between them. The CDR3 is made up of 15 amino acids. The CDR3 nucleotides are TGTGCCAGCAGCTTGTGGAGTGGGCAGGGGAAGGGCTACACCTTC. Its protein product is CASSLWSGQGKGYTF. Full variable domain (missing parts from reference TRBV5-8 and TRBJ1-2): EAGVTQSPTHLIKTRGQQATLRCSPISGHTSVYWYQQALGLGLQFLLWYDEGEERNRGNFPPRFSGRQFPNYSSELNVNALELEDSALYLCASSLWSGQGKGYTFGSGTRLTVV.

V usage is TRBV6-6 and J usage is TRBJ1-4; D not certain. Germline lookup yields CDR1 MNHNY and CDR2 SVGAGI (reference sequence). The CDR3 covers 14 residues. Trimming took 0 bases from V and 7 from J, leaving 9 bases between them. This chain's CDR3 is CASSYSRRGEKLFF. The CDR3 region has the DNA TGTGCCAGCAGTTACTCGAGGCGGGGTGAAAAACTGTTTTTT.

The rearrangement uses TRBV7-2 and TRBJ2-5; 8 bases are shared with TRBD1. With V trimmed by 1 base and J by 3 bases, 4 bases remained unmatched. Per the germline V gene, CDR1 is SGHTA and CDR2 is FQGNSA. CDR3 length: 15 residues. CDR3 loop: CASSLVRGREETQYF. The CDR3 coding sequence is TGTGCCAGCAGCTTAGTCAGGGGGCGCGAAGAGACCCAGTACTTC.

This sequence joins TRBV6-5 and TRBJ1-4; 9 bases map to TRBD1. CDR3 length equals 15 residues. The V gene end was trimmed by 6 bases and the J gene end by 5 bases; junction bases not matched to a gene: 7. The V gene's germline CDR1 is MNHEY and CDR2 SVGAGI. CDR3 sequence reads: CASRRQGVGNEKLFF. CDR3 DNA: TGTGCCAGCAGGCGACAGGGGGTGGGAAATGAAAAACTGTTTTTT.

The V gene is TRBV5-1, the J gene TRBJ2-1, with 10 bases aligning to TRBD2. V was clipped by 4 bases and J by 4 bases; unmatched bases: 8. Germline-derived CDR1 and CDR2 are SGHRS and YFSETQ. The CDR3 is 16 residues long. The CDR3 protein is CASSPRERGGYNEQFF. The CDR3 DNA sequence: TGCGCCAGCAGCCCCAGGGAGCGGGGGGGTTACAATGAGCAGTTCTTC.

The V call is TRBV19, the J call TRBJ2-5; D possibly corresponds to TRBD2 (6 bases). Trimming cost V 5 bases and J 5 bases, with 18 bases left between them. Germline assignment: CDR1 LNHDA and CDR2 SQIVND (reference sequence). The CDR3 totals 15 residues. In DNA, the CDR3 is TGTGCCAGTAGTGAACGGGACTCGGCTTTTGAGACCCAGTACTTC. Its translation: CASSERDSAFETQYF.

CDR3 in amino acids: CASSPQTYQPQHF. The CDR3 nucleotides read TGTGCCAGCAGCCCACAGACATATCAGCCCCAGCATTTT. The V and J genes are TRBV6-6 and TRBJ1-5; no clear D gene. The CDR3 contains 13 residues. Per the germline V gene, CDR1 is MNHNY and CDR2 is SVGAGI (reference sequence). V lost 6 bases, J lost 5 bases, and 11 bases lay in between.

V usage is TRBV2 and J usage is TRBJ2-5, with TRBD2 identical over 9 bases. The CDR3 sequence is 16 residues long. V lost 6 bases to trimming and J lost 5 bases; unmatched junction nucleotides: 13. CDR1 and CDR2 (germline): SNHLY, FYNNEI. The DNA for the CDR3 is TGTGCCAGCAGCCCCGGGACTAGCTCTCCCCCGGAGACCCAGTACTTC. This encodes CASSPGTSSPPETQYF.

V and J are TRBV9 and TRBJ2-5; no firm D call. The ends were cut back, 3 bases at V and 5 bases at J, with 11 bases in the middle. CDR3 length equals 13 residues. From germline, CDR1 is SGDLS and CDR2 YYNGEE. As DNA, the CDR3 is TGTGCCAGCAGCGCCCGGCCCGGGGAGACCCAGTACTTC. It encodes CASSARPGETQYF.

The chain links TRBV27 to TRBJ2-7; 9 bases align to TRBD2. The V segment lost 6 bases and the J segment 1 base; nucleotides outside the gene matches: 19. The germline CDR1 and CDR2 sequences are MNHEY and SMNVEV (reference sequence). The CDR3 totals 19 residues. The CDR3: CASRFIAGGGGGGSYEQYF. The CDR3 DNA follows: TGTGCCAGCAGATTTATCGCGGGCGGCGGCGGGGGGGGTTCCTACGAGCAGTACTTC.

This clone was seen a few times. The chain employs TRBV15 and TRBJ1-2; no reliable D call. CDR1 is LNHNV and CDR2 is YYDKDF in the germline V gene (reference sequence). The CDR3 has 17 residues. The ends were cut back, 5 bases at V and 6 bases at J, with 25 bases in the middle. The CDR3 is CATSAMDPFAGKDGYTF. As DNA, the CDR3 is TGTGCCACCAGCGCCATGGACCCTTTCGCGGGGAAGGATGGCTACACCTTC.

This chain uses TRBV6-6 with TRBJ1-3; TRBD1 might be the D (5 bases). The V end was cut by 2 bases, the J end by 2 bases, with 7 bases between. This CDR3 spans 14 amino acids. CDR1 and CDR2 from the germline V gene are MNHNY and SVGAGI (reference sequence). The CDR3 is CASSYGAAGNTIYF. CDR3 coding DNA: TGTGCCAGCAGTTACGGGGCAGCTGGAAACACCATATATTTT.

In DNA form, the CDR3 reads TGTGCCAGCAGGGAGGGGGAGGGGGAAACCGGGGAGCTGTTTTTT. Protein: CASREGEGETGELFF. The chain has TRBV27 and TRBJ2-2; D possibly corresponds to TRBD2 (7 bases). V lost 6 bases and J lost 5, with 16 bases in between. Per the germline V gene, CDR1 is MNHEY and CDR2 is SMNVEV (reference sequence). This CDR3 has 15 amino acids.

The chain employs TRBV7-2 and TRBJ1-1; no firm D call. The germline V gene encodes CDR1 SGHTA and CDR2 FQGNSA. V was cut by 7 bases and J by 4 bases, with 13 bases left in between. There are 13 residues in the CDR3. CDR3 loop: CASTRGRVTEAFF. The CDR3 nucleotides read TGTGCCAGCACGCGGGGTCGGGTCACTGAAGCTTTCTTT.

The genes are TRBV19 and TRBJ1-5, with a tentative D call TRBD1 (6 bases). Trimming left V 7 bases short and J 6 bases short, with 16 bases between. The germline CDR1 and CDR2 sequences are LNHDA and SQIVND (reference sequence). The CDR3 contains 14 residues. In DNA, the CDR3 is TGTGCCAGTACCCTCGGGGGGGCGGGTCAGCCCCAGCATTTT. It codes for CASTLGGAGQPQHF.

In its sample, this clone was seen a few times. Here the CDR3 reads CASSQARGSGYTF. DNA for the CDR3: TGCGCCAGCAGCCAAGCCAGGGGGAGTGGCTACACCTTC. The genes are TRBV4-1 and TRBJ1-2, with TRBD1 matching over 7 bases. CDR1 MGHRA and CDR2 YSYEKL come from the germline V gene. Trimming cost V 1 base and J 7 bases; bases outside gene matches: 3. The CDR3 has 13 residues.

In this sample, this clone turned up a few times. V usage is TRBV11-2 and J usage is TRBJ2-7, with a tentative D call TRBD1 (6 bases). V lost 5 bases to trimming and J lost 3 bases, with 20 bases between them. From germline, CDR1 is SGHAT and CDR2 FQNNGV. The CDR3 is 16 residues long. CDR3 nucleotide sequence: TGTGCCAGCAGCCCAAGGATGGGGGCAAAGGTCTACGAGCAGTACTTC. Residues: CASSPRMGAKVYEQYF.

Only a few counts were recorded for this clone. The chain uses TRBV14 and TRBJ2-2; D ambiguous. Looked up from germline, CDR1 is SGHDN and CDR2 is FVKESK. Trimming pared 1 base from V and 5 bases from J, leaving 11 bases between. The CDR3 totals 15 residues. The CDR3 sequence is CASSQGLGRTGELFF. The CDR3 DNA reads TGTGCCAGCAGCCAAGGGCTCGGCAGGACCGGGGAGCTGTTTTTT.

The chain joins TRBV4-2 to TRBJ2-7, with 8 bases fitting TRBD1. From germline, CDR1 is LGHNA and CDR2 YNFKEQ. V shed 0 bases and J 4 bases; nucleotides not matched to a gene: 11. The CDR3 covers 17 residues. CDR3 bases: TGTGCCAGCAGCCAAGATCGGACAGGGTCACAGAGGTACGAGCAGTACTTC. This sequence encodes CASSQDRTGSQRYEQYF.

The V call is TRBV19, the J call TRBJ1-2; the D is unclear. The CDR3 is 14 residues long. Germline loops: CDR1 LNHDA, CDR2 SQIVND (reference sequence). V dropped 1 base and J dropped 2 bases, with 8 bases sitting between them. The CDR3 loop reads CASSIARVNYGYTF. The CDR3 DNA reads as TGTGCCAGTAGTATAGCCCGGGTCAACTATGGCTACACCTTC.